This note documents a single TCR beta chain sequence. Its antigen is as yet unknown. The data originate from a study of PD-L1 blockade in urothelial cancer. Whole-study context: At 3 weeks (second dose) and 6 weeks after starting treatment, blood was analyzed. Reported median T cell count for blood samples was over 110,000. Notes on the study in general: Pretreatment TCR clonality in blood, when below the median, was predictive of better survival.

Time point specified: pretreatment peripheral blood. A total of 1 to 8 samples per patient were collected pretreatment and on-treatment. Assay: immunoSEQ multiplex PCR; the TCRdb copy retains only in-frame clones and omits some. This sample has 70,000 to 85,000 clones; 85% to 90% occur once, and the top ten carry 4.5% to 5%. This TCR was sampled from a man in his 70s with urothelial cancer. The sequenced sample was PBMCs, obtained around atezolizumab (anti-PD-L1) treatment.

CDR3 DNA: TGCGCCAGCAGCTCCCCCGGACAGTATAATGAAAAACTGTTTTTT. Its translation is CASSSPGQYNEKLFF. This chain uses TRBV5-1 with TRBJ1-4, with D possibly being TRBD1 (6 bases). V lost 3 bases to trimming and J lost 4 bases, with 13 bases between them. Germline loops: CDR1 SGHRS, CDR2 YFSETQ. This CDR3 comprises 15 residues.